The clone carrying this T cell receptor beta chain was detected once. The antigen remains unidentified. PCR employed 60 Vbeta and 13 Jbeta primers. Repertoires were generated with immunoSEQ multiplex PCR, while TCRdb's copy carries only in-frame clones and drops some. The sample lists over 85,000 clones; 79% were seen once. The data are from a study of cytomegalovirus exposure and HLA in healthy donors. Study overall: T cells numbering around 200 million yielded around 120 million unique TCR beta sequences in an earlier analysis. Out of several hundred genotyped donors, about 76% belonged to the Caucasian-associated ancestry cluster.

The CDR3 sequence is 17 residues long. In germline, CDR1 is SGHVS, CDR2 FQNEAQ. Trimming stripped 6 bases from V and 1 base from J, with 16 bases between. Study-level findings and limits: Reportedly, TCR beta sequences accurately predicted HLA-A and HLA-B alleles in most subjects.

The source is a woman aged 40 to 50 in good health and CMV-seronegative. The chain combines TRBV7-8 with TRBJ2-6; tentatively, D is TRBD1 (6 bases). Sequenced material: PBMCs. CDR3: CASSRNRVSSGANVLTF. In DNA, the CDR3 is TGTGCCAGCAGTAGGAACAGGGTTAGTTCTGGGGCCAACGTCCTGACTTTC.